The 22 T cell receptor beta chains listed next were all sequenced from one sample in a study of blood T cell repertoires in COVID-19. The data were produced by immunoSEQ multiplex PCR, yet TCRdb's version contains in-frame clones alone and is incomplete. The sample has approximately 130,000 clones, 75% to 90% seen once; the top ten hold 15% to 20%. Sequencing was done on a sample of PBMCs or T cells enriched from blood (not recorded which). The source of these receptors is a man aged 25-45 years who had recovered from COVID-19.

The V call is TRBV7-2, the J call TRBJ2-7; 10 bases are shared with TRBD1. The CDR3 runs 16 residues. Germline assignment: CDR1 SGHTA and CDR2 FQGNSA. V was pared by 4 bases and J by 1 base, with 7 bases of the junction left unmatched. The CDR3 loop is CASSSRGQGSSYEQYF. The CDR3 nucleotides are TGTGCCAGCAGCTCTAGGGGACAGGGGTCTTCCTACGAGCAGTACTTC.

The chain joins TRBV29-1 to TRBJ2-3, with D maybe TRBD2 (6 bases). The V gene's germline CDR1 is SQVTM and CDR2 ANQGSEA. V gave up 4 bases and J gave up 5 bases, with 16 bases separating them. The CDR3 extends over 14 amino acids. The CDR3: CSVAAGIPQDTQYF. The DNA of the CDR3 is TGCAGCGTTGCGGCGGGAATTCCACAAGATACGCAGTATTTT.

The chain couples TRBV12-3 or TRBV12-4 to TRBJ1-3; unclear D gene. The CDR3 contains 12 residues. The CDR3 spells CAVRPYGNTIYF. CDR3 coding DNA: TGTGCGGTCCGCCCCTATGGAAACACCATATATTTT.

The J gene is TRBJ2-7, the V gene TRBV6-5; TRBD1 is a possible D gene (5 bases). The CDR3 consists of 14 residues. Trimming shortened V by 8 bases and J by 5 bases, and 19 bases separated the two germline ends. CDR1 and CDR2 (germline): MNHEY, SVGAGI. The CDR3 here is CASLGLQGFHEQYF. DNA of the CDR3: TGTGCCAGCTTGGGATTGCAGGGTTTCCACGAGCAGTACTTC.

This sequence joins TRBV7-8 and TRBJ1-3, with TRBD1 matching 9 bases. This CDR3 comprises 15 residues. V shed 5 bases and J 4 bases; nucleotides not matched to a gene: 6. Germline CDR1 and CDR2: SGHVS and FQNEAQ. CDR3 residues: CASSLQGAFGNTIYF. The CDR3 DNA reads TGTGCCAGCAGCCTACAGGGGGCGTTCGGAAACACCATATATTTT.

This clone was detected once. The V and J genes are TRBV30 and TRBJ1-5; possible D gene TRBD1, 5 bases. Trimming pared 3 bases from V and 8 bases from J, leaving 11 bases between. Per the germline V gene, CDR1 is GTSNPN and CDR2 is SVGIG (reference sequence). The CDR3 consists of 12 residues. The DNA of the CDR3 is TGTGCCTGGAGCCCCGGGGGGAAGCCCCAGCATTTT. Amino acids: CAWSPGGKPQHF.

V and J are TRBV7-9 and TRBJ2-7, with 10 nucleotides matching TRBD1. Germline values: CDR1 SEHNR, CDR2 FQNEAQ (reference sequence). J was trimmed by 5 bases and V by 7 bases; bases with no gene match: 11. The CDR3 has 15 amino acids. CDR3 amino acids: CASNPPGTGVNEQYF. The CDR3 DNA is TGTGCCAGCAACCCCCCCGGGACAGGGGTGAACGAGCAGTACTTC.

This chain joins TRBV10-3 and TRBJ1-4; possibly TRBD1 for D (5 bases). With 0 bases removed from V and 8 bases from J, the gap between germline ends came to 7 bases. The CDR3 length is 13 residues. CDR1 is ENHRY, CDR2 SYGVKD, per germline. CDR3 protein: CAISESGVEKLFF. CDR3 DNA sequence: TGTGCCATCAGTGAGTCAGGGGTGGAAAAACTGTTTTTT.

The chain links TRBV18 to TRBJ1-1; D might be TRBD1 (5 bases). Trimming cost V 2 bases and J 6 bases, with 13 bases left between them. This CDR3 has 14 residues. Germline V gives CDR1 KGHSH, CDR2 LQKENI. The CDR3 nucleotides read TGTGCCAGCTCACCAAACGTGGGGGACTCTGAAGCTTTCTTT. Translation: CASSPNVGDSEAFF.

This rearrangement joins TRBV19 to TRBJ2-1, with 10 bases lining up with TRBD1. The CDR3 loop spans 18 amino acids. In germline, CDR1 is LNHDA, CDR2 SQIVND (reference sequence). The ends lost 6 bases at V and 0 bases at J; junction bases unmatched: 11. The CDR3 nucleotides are TGTGCCAGTAGCCGGGACAGGGGCCGCGGGAGCTCCTACAATGAGCAGTTCTTC. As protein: CASSRDRGRGSSYNEQFF.

CDR3 DNA: TGTGCCAGCTCACCCGGGGTCGGGGAGACCCAGTACTTC. Translation: CASSPGVGETQYF. This rearrangement joins TRBV18 to TRBJ2-5; D might be TRBD2 (5 bases). Trimming left V 3 bases short and J 5 bases short, with 10 bases between. Germline V gives CDR1 KGHSH, CDR2 LQKENI. CDR3 length equals 13 residues.

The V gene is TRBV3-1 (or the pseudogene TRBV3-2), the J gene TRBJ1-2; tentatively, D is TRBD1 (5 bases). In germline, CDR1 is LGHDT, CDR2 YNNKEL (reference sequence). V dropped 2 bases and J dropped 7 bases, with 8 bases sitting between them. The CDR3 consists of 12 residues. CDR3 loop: CASSQSQGGYTF. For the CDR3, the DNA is TGTGCCAGCAGCCAATCCCAGGGTGGCTACACCTTC.

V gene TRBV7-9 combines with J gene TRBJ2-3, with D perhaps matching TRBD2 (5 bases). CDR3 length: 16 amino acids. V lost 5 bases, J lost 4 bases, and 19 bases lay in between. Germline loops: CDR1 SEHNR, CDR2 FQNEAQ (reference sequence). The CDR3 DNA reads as TGTGCCAGCAGCCCAGGACTGAAAACCTTGGCAGATACGCAGTATTTT. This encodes CASSPGLKTLADTQYF.

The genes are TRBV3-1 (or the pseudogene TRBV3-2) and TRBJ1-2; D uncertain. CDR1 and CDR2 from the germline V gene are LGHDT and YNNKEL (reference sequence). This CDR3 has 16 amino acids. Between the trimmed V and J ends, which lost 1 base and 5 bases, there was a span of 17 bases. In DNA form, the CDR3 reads TGTGCCAGCAGCCAAGTCACCCGTACACGGGGTTATGGCTACACCTTC. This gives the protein CASSQVTRTRGYGYTF.

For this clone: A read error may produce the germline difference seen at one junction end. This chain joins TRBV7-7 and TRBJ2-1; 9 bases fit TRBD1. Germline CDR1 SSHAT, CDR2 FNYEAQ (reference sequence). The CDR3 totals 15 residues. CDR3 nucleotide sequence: TGTGCTAGCAGCCCCGGGACAGGGTTTTACAATGAGCAGTTCTTC. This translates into CASSPGTGFYNEQFF.

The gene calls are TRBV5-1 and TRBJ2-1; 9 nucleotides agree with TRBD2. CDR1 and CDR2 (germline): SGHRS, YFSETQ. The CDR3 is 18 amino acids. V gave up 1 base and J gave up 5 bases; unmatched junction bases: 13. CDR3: CASSLKFIWTSENNEQFF. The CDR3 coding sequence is TGCGCCAGCAGCTTGAAATTCATTTGGACTAGCGAAAACAATGAGCAGTTCTTC. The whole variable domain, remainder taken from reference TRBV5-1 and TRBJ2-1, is KAGVTQTPRYLIKTRGQQVTLSCSPISGHRSVSWYQQTPGQGLQFLFEYFSETQRNKGNFPGRFSGRQFSNSRSEMNVSTLELGDSALYLCASSLKFIWTSENNEQFFGPGTRLTVL.

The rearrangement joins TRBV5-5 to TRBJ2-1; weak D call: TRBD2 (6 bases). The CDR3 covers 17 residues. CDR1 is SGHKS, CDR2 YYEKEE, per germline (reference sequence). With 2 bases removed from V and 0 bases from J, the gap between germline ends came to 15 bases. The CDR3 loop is CASSFSWGEFSYNEQFF. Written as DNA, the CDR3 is TGTGCCAGCAGCTTCTCATGGGGGGAGTTCTCCTACAATGAGCAGTTCTTC. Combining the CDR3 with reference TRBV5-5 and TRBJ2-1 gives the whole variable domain DAGVTQSPTHLIKTRGQQVTLRCSPISGHKSVSWYQQVLGQGPQFIFQYYEKEERGRGNFPDRFSARQFPNYSSELNVNALLLGDSALYLCASSFSWGEFSYNEQFFGPGTRLTVL.

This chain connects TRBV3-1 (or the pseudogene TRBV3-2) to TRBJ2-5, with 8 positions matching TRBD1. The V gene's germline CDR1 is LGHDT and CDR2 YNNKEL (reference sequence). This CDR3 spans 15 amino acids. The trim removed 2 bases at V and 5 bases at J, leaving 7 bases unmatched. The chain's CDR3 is CASSQYSGGGETQYF. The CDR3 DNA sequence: TGTGCCAGCAGCCAATATTCAGGGGGCGGTGAGACCCAGTACTTC.

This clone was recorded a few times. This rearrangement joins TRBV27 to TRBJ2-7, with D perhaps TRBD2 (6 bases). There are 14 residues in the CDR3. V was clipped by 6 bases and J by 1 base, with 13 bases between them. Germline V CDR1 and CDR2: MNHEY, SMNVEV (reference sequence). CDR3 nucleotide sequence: TGTGCCAGCAGCCCGGGGGTATGGTCCTACGAGCAGTACTTC. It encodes CASSPGVWSYEQYF.

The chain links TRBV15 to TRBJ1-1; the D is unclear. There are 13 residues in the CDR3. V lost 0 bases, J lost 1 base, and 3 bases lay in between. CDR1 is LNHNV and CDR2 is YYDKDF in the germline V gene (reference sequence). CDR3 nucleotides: TGTGCCACCAGCAGAGACAAGAACACTGAAGCTTTCTTT. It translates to CATSRDKNTEAFF. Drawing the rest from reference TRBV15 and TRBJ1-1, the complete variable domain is DAMVIQNPRYQVTQFGKPVTLSCSQTLNHNVMYWYQQKSSQAPKLLFHYYDKDFNNEADTPDNFQSRRPNTSFCFLDIRSPGLGDTAMYLCATSRDKNTEAFFGQGTRLTVV.

This CDR3 reads CASSSGQGGTYEQYF. The CDR3 nucleotides are TGTGCCAGTAGTTCTGGACAGGGAGGAACCTACGAGCAGTACTTC. This chain connects TRBV19 to TRBJ2-7, with 8 bases matching TRBD1. The CDR3 runs to 15 residues. Trimming took 5 bases from V and 2 from J; bases not matched to a gene: 8. CDR1 LNHDA and CDR2 SQIVND come from the germline V gene (reference sequence).

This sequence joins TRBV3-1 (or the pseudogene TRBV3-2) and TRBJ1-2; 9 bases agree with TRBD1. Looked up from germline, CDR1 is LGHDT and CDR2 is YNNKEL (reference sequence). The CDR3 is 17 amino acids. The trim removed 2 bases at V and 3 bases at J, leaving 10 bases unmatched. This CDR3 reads CASSQLPLQGADYGYTF. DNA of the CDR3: TGTGCCAGCAGCCAATTGCCCTTACAGGGGGCGGACTATGGCTACACCTTC.